Listed below are T cell receptor beta chains from one sample, sequenced in a study of naive and memory T cell subsets. MiXCR, run by TCRdb on the 5' RACE reads, gives a single entry per CDR3 protein. The repertoire includes about 48,000 distinct CDR3 sequences, about 4.4% of them detected once, and about 0.8% sits in the top ten. All receptors come from a female donor in good health. Each CDR3 is given with its conserved first and last residue. The D gene is left open where the match is weak. Part of the rows lack a size; the others show once, few, many or a class for expanded clones.

TRBD1	TRBV5-1	many	TRBJ1-5	CASSFGTGGDHPQHF	TGCGCCAGCAGCTTTGGGACAGGGGGCGATCACCCCCAGCATTTT
NA	TRBV28	many	TRBJ1-3	CATAREPSGNTIYF	TGTGCCACCGCGAGGGAGCCCTCTGGAAACACCATATATTTT
NA	TRBV28	many	TRBJ1-2	CATPQGRGKNGYTF	TGTGCCACCCCCCAAGGAAGGGGGAAAAATGGCTACACCTTC
NA	TRBV6-2/TRBV6-3	many	TRBJ2-7	CASSTSGTSYEQYF	TGTGCCAGCAGCACCTCGGGGACGTCCTACGAGCAGTACTTC
NA	TRBV7-9	many	TRBJ2-7	CASSLDADSYEQYF	TGTGCCAGCAGCTTAGACGCGGATTCCTACGAGCAGTACTTC
NA	TRBV6-5	many	TRBJ2-3	CASSSSKPTTDTQYF	TGTGCCAGCAGTTCCTCCAAGCCCACCACAGATACGCAGTATTTT
TRBD1	TRBV7-9	many	TRBJ1-1	CASSLAGTALNTEAFF	TGTGCCAGCAGCTTAGCGGGGACAGCCTTGAACACTGAAGCTTTCTTT
NA	TRBV12-3/TRBV12-4	many	TRBJ1-5	CASSLSEGNQPQHF	TGTGCCAGCAGTTTATCGGAGGGCAATCAGCCCCAGCATTTT
NA	TRBV7-2	many	TRBJ2-1	CASSLGFPVEQFF	TGTGCCAGCAGCTTAGGTTTTCCGGTGGAGCAGTTCTTC
NA	TRBV29-1	many	TRBJ2-2	CSVVGFPNTGELFF	TGCAGCGTTGTGGGATTCCCGAACACCGGGGAGCTGTTTTTT
TRBD1	TRBV7-6	many	TRBJ2-3	CASSFSRNRGHLRNAPTDTQYF	TGTGCCAGCAGCTTTTCCCGAAACAGGGGCCACCTGCGAAACGCACCCACAGATACGCAGTATTTT
NA	TRBV29-1	NA	TRBJ1-1	CSGGGGVTEAFF	TGCAGCGGCGGGGGGGGGGTGACTGAAGCTTTCTTT
TRBD2	TRBV19	many	TRBJ2-7	CASSMGTSGDEQYF	TGTGCCAGTAGTATGGGGACTAGCGGGGACGAGCAGTACTTC
NA	TRBV5-1	many	TRBJ1-1	CASSPNRYAEAFF	TGCGCCAGCAGCCCAAACAGGTATGCTGAAGCTTTCTTT
NA	TRBV6-5	many	TRBJ2-3	CASSSLGTDTQYF	TGTGCCAGCAGCTCCCTAGGCACAGATACGCAGTATTTT
NA	TRBV6-2/TRBV6-3	many	TRBJ2-2	CASSYSMEVTGELFF	TGTGCCAGCAGTTACTCGATGGAAGTCACCGGGGAGCTGTTTTTT
NA	TRBV18	many	TRBJ1-4	CASSPAVNNEKLFF	TGTGCCAGCTCCCCGGCAGTGAATAATGAAAAACTGTTTTTT
TRBD1	TRBV6-1	medium-sized	TRBJ1-5	CASSWTGGLDQPQHF	TGTGCCAGCAGCTGGACAGGGGGCTTGGATCAGCCCCAGCATTTT
TRBD1	TRBV7-8	few	TRBJ2-6	CASSLGGRGRTGANVLTF	TGTGCCAGCAGCTTAGGGGGCAGGGGGCGTACTGGGGCCAACGTCCTGACTTTC
NA	TRBV4-1	many	TRBJ1-5	CASSREGVGINQPQHF	TGCGCCAGCAGCCGTGAGGGGGTGGGGATCAATCAGCCCCAGCATTTT
TRBD2	TRBV11-1	many	TRBJ2-1	CASSSRTSGYNEQFF	TGTGCCAGCAGCTCCCGGACTAGCGGCTACAATGAGCAGTTCTTC
NA	TRBV9	many	TRBJ2-2	CASTQSWDSSTGELFF	TGTGCCAGCACCCAAAGTTGGGATTCTTCCACCGGGGAGCTGTTTTTT
TRBD1	TRBV7-2	many	TRBJ1-1	CASSYYRDRDMNTEAFF	TGTGCCAGCAGCTACTACCGGGACAGGGATATGAACACTGAAGCTTTCTTT
TRBD1	TRBV20-1	many	TRBJ1-2	CSATKGVAGGYGYTF	TGCAGTGCTACAAAGGGAGTGGCAGGGGGCTATGGCTACACCTTC
NA	TRBV29-1	many	TRBJ2-3	CSVARGGSTDTQYF	TGCAGCGTCGCCAGGGGGGGAAGCACAGATACGCAGTATTTT
NA	TRBV19	many	TRBJ1-2	CASSPTRDTYGYTF	TGTGCCAGTAGTCCGACGCGGGACACATATGGCTACACCTTC
NA	TRBV18	NA	TRBJ2-2	CASSPPERTGELFF	TGTGCCAGCTCACCACCGGAGCGGACCGGGGAGCTGTTTTTT
NA	TRBV28	many	TRBJ2-1	CASSFGGAARGEQFF	TGTGCCAGCAGTTTTGGGGGGGCCGCGCGGGGTGAGCAGTTCTTC
NA	TRBV9	many	TRBJ2-6	CASSVGGISSGANVLTF	TGTGCCAGCAGCGTAGGAGGCATCAGCTCTGGGGCCAACGTCCTGACTTTC
NA	TRBV20-1	many	TRBJ2-1	CSAWRGGSSYNEQFF	TGCAGTGCTTGGCGCGGGGGCAGCTCCTACAATGAGCAGTTCTTC
TRBD2	TRBV20-1	many	TRBJ2-7	CSARGQRDYEQYF	TGCAGTGCTAGAGGCCAGCGGGACTACGAGCAGTACTTC
NA	TRBV11-3	NA	TRBJ2-6	CASTIGANVLTF	TGTGCCAGCACTATTGGGGCCAACGTCCTGACTTTC
TRBD2	TRBV7-6	few	TRBJ2-1	CASSLAASGRRGNEQFF	TGTGCCAGCAGCTTAGCGGCTAGCGGGAGGAGGGGCAATGAGCAGTTCTTC
NA	TRBV28	many	TRBJ1-5	CASSFPSSRKQPQHF	TGTGCCAGCAGTTTCCCTTCCTCAAGGAAGCAGCCCCAGCATTTT
TRBD2	TRBV20-1	many	TRBJ2-1	CSARVSLAGYNEQFF	TGCAGTGCTAGAGTAAGCCTAGCGGGGTACAATGAGCAGTTCTTC
NA	TRBV19	NA	TRBJ2-5	CASSIDRWTDQETQYF	TGTGCCAGTAGTATAGATCGTTGGACTGACCAAGAGACCCAGTACTTC
TRBD2	TRBV20-1	few	TRBJ2-5	CSYPMRAGRRETQYF	TGCAGTTACCCAATGAGAGCGGGACGCAGGGAGACCCAGTACTTC
TRBD1	TRBV6-5	NA	TRBJ1-6	CASRPGDSSYNSPLHF	TGTGCCAGCAGACCGGGGGACAGCTCCTATAATTCACCCCTCCACTTT
NA	TRBV11-2	many	TRBJ2-5	CASSSSLVETQYF	TGTGCCAGCAGCTCTTCCCTGGTGGAGACCCAGTACTTC
NA	TRBV6-2/TRBV6-3	many	TRBJ2-5	CASLNGMQETQYF	TGTGCCAGCCTGAACGGGATGCAAGAGACCCAGTACTTC
NA	TRBV15	many	TRBJ2-7	CATSTSDSALRYEQYF	TGTGCCACCAGCACATCCGACAGTGCCCTTAGGTACGAGCAGTACTTC
TRBD2	TRBV11-2	many	TRBJ2-1	CASSSKVTGGDEQFF	TGTGCCAGCAGCTCAAAAGTGACGGGAGGCGATGAGCAGTTCTTC
TRBD1	TRBV5-4	NA	TRBJ1-4	CASSADRVGGEKLFF	TGTGCCAGCAGCGCGGACAGGGTTGGTGGAGAAAAACTGTTTTTT
NA	TRBV20-1	few	TRBJ1-2	CSASRGISNYGYTF	TGCAGTGCTAGTCGAGGGATCTCTAACTATGGCTACACCTTC